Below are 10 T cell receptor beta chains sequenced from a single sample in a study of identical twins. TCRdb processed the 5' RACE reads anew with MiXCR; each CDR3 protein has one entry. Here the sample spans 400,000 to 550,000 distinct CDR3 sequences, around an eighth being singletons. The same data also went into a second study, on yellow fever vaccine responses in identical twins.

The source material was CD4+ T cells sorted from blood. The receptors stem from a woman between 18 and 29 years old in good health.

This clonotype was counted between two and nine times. CDR3 nucleotides: TGTGCCAGCAGTTTGGTGAGTGGGGGGACCGGGGCCAACGTCCTGACTTTC. Amino acid sequence: CASSLVSGGTGANVLTF. The V and J genes are TRBV27 and TRBJ2-6, with D possibly matching TRBD2 (6 bases). V lost 3 bases to trimming and J lost 4 bases, with 16 bases between them. CDR1 is MNHEY, CDR2 SMNVEV, per germline (reference sequence). The CDR3 covers 17 residues.

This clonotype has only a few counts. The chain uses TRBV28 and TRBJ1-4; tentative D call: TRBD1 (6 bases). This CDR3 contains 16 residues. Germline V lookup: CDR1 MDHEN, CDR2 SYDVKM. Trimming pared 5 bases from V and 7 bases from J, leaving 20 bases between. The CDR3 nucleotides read TGTGCCAGCAGTGGGGGCGGGAACATAGGAGGTGAAAAACTGTTTTTT. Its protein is CASSGGGNIGGEKLFF. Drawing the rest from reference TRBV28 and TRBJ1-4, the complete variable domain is DVKVTQSSRYLVKRTGEKVFLECVQDMDHENMFWYRQDPGLGLRLIYFSYDVKMKEKGDIPEGYSVSREKKERFSLILESASTNQTSMYLCASSGGGNIGGEKLFFGSGTQLSVL.

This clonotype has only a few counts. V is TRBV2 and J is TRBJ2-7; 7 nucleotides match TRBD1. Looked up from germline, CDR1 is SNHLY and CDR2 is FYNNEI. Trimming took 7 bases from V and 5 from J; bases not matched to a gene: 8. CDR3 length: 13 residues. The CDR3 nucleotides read TGTGCCAGCAAGGGTAGGGGGCAGGACGAGCAGTACTTC. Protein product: CASKGRGQDEQYF.

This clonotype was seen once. The chain's CDR3 is CASSQAYFNEQFF. The CDR3, as DNA: TGTGCCAGCAGCCAAGCTTATTTCAATGAGCAGTTCTTC. This chain joins TRBV3-1 and TRBJ2-1; D is undetermined. Per germline, CDR1 LGHDT and CDR2 YNNKEL (reference sequence). This CDR3 is built from 13 residues. Trimming left V 1 base short and J 6 bases short, with 7 bases between.

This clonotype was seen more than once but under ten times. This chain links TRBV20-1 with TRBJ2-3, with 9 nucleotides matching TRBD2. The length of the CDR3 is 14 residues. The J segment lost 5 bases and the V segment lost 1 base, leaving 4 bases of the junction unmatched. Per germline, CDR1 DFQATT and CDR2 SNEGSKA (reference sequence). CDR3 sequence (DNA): TGCAGTGCTAGAGTAAGCGGGAGGTTAGATACGCAGTATTTT. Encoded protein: CSARVSGRLDTQYF.

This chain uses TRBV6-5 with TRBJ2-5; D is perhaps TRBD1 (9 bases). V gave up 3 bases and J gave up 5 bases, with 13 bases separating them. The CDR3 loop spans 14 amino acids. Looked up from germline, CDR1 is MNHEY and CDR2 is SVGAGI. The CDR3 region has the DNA TGTGCCAGCAGTTATAGCGGGACAGGGGAGACCCAGTACTTC. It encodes CASSYSGTGETQYF.

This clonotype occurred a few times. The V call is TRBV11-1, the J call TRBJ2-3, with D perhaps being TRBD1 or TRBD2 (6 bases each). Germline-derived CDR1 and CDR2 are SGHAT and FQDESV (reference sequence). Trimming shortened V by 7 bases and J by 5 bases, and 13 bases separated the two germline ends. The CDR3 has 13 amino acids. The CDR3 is CASTRGPLDTQYF. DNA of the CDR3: TGTGCCAGCACACGGGGGCCGCTAGATACGCAGTATTTT.

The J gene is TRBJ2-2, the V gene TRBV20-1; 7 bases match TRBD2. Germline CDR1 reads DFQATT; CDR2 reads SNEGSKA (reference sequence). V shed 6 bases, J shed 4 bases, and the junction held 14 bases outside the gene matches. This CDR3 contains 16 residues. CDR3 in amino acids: CSARKWGGAFTGELFF. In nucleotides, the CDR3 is TGCAGTGCCAGGAAATGGGGGGGAGCCTTCACCGGGGAGCTGTTTTTT.

CDR3 sequence: CASSQGVAGVLAPYNEQFF. CDR3 DNA: TGCGCCAGCAGCCAAGGAGTAGCGGGGGTGCTAGCGCCCTACAATGAGCAGTTCTTC. The gene calls are TRBV4-1 and TRBJ2-1, with 9 bases that match TRBD2. Trimming at V came to 1 base and at J to 2 bases, leaving 12 bases not matched to a gene. The CDR3 loop spans 19 amino acids. Germline assignment: CDR1 MGHRA and CDR2 YSYEKL.

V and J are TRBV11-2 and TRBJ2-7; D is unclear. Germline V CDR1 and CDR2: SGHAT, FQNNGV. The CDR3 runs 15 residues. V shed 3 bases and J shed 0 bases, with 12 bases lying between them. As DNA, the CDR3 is TGTGCCAGCAGCTTTTCGTCCCTGAGCTCCTACGAGCAGTACTTC. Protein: CASSFSSLSSYEQYF.